Presented here are 20 T cell receptor beta chains from one specimen sequenced in a study of STAT5B mutations in CD4+ large granular lymphocyte leukemia. The table came from immunoSEQ multiplex PCR; TCRdb's copy has only in-frame clones and leaves some out. The sample holds 45,000 to 50,000 clones, around 82% seen once. Source material: CD4+ T cells from blood buffy coats. These receptors were collected from a human donor in good health.

The chain recombines TRBV4-1 with TRBJ1-3; TRBD1 is a possible D gene (5 bases). V lost 4 bases and J lost 4, with 17 bases in between. Per germline, CDR1 MGHRA and CDR2 YSYEKL. The CDR3 totals 16 residues. CDR3: CASSPETPRGGNTIYF. CDR3 nucleotide sequence: TGCGCCAGCAGCCCGGAGACACCTCGGGGCGGAAACACCATATATTTT.

V usage is TRBV10-3 and J usage is TRBJ2-5, with 10 bases identical to TRBD1. In germline, CDR1 is ENHRY, CDR2 SYGVKD. Trimming removed 0 bases from V and 4 bases from J; junction bases left unmatched: 8. The CDR3 length is 17 residues. Here the CDR3 reads CAISESTGTGEGETQYF. The CDR3 DNA is TGTGCCATCAGTGAGTCTACAGGGACAGGGGAGGGAGAGACCCAGTACTTC.

The rearrangement joins TRBV7-9 to TRBJ1-2; weak D call: TRBD1 (5 bases). Germline CDR1 is SEHNR and CDR2 is FQNEAQ (reference sequence). V was cut by 1 base and J by 3 bases, with 9 bases left in between. This CDR3 spans 14 amino acids. The CDR3 is CASSLGRGDYGYTF. The CDR3 DNA sequence: TGTGCCAGCAGCTTAGGCCGGGGCGACTATGGCTACACCTTC.

The rearrangement joins TRBV15 to TRBJ1-2; 9 bases line up with TRBD1. Germline V lookup: CDR1 LNHNV, CDR2 YYDKDF (reference sequence). This CDR3 spans 13 amino acids. Trimming removed 5 bases from V and 8 bases from J; junction bases left unmatched: 6. In DNA, the CDR3 is TGTGCCACCAGCGTAGAGACAGGGGGAGGCTACACCTTC. This codes for CATSVETGGGYTF.

This chain uses TRBV5-4 with TRBJ2-7; TRBD2 matches at 8 bases. Per the germline V gene, CDR1 is SGHNT and CDR2 is YYREEE (reference sequence). This CDR3 is built from 16 residues. Trimming cost V 0 bases and J 5 bases; bases outside gene matches: 10. CDR3 coding DNA: TGTGCCAGCAGCTTGGATTCGGGGCCAGCGGGAGACGAGCAGTACTTC. Translating gives CASSLDSGPAGDEQYF.

The rearrangement uses TRBV19 and TRBJ2-6; D is possibly TRBD1 (5 bases). CDR3 size: 15 residues. Germline V gene data show CDR1 as LNHDA and CDR2 as SQIVND (reference sequence). The V and J ends lost 8 bases and 0 bases respectively, with 11 bases between them. CDR3 in amino acids: CASRRDDSGANVLTF. In DNA, the CDR3 is TGTGCCAGTCGCAGGGATGACTCTGGGGCCAACGTCCTGACTTTC.

This clone was detected only a few times. V usage is TRBV5-1 and J usage is TRBJ1-2; D is uncertain. Trimming stripped 0 bases from V and 8 bases from J, with 11 bases between. The germline gives CDR1 SGHRS, CDR2 YFSETQ. The CDR3 covers 13 residues. CDR3 protein: CASSLDLGDGYTF. The CDR3 nucleotides are TGCGCCAGCAGCTTGGACTTGGGAGACGGCTACACCTTC. The variable domain in full, completed from reference TRBV5-1 and TRBJ1-2, reads KAGVTQTPRYLIKTRGQQVTLSCSPISGHRSVSWYQQTPGQGLQFLFEYFSETQRNKGNFPGRFSGRQFSNSRSEMNVSTLELGDSALYLCASSLDLGDGYTFGSGTRLTVV.

This sequence joins TRBV9 and TRBJ2-7; 9 positions agree with TRBD1. The V gene's germline CDR1 is SGDLS and CDR2 YYNGEE. With V trimmed by 0 bases and J by 5 bases, 3 bases remained unmatched. The CDR3 length is 14 residues. The CDR3 DNA reads as TGTGCCAGCAGCGTAGACAGGGGGCGGGACGAGCAGTACTTC. It translates to CASSVDRGRDEQYF.

This clone was picked up a small number of times. The chain carries TRBV2 and TRBJ1-5; 10 positions agree with TRBD1. The CDR3 sequence is 14 residues long. J was trimmed by 10 bases and V by 5 bases; bases with no gene match: 8. Germline CDR1 is SNHLY and CDR2 is FYNNEI. The DNA for the CDR3 is TGTGCCAGCAGTCGACAGGGGGCGAGAGAACCCCAGCATTTT. It translates to CASSRQGAREPQHF. Using reference TRBV2 and TRBJ1-5 for the parts outside the CDR3, the full variable domain is EPEVTQTPSHQVTQMGQEVILRCVPISNHLYFYWYRQILGQKVEFLVSFYNNEISEKSEIFDDQFSVERPDGSNFTLKIRSTKLEDSAMYFCASSRQGAREPQHFGDGTRLSIL.

The J gene is TRBJ2-2, the V gene TRBV11-1, with 9 bases aligning to TRBD1. The CDR3 extends over 15 amino acids. In germline, CDR1 is SGHAT, CDR2 FQDESV (reference sequence). J gave up 4 bases and V 5 bases, and 5 bases lay outside the gene matches. The CDR3 loop reads CASSPRDRATGELFF. The CDR3, as DNA: TGTGCCAGCAGCCCGCGGGACAGGGCCACCGGGGAGCTGTTTTTT.

The chain recombines TRBV7-9 with TRBJ2-1; 16 positions match TRBD2. Germline assignment: CDR1 SEHNR and CDR2 FQNEAQ (reference sequence). This CDR3 spans 17 amino acids. After removal of 5 bases from V and 9 bases from J, the junction contained 10 bases not matched to a gene. The CDR3 here is CASSPGTSGRGGGEQFF. CDR3 bases: TGTGCCAGCAGCCCCGGGACTAGCGGGAGGGGTGGTGGTGAGCAGTTCTTC.

In its sample, this clone was seen a few times. The J gene is TRBJ1-5, the V gene TRBV4-2; D remains unclear. The length of the CDR3 is 16 residues. V was pared by 1 base and J by 3 bases, with 13 bases between. Germline-derived CDR1 and CDR2 are LGHNA and YNFKEQ. CDR3 region: CASSQVAGYYNQPQHF. In nucleotides, the CDR3 is TGTGCCAGCAGCCAAGTAGCTGGGTATTACAATCAGCCCCAGCATTTT.

The chain has TRBV4-1 and TRBJ2-3, with a possible D match to TRBD2 (6 bases). Trimming removed 1 base at V and 6 bases at J, with 11 bases between. CDR1 is MGHRA, CDR2 YSYEKL, per germline. The CDR3 has 14 residues. CDR3 DNA: TGCGCCAGCAGCCAAGGACTAGAAGGGGATACGCAGTATTTT. Protein sequence: CASSQGLEGDTQYF.

The V and J genes are TRBV4-2 and TRBJ2-1; 14 nucleotides align to TRBD2. CDR1 is LGHNA and CDR2 is YNFKEQ in the germline V gene. The CDR3 is 15 residues long. The J segment lost 7 bases and the V segment lost 1 base, leaving 0 bases of the junction unmatched. CDR3 amino acids: CASSQGTSGRNEQFF. The CDR3 DNA sequence: TGTGCCAGCAGCCAAGGGACTAGCGGGAGGAATGAGCAGTTCTTC.

V usage is TRBV10-3 and J usage is TRBJ2-7, with 9 positions matching TRBD1. V was pared by 8 bases and J by 3 bases, with 8 bases of the junction left unmatched. The CDR3 has 14 amino acids. Germline values: CDR1 ENHRY, CDR2 SYGVKD. For the CDR3, the DNA is TGTGCCATCCTTCCGGACAGGGGACACTACGAGCAGTACTTC. Translation gives CAILPDRGHYEQYF.

V gene TRBV6-1 combines with J gene TRBJ2-7; no reliable D call. This CDR3 spans 14 amino acids. V was cut by 2 bases and J by 0 bases, with 8 bases left in between. CDR1 and CDR2 (germline): MNHNS, SASEGT. CDR3 sequence (DNA): TGTGCCAGCAGTGAATCCCCGAGCTCCTACGAGCAGTACTTC. It specifies CASSESPSSYEQYF.

The chain links TRBV9 to TRBJ2-7, with a weak D call TRBD1 (5 bases). The CDR3 extends over 12 amino acids. V lost 4 bases and J 4 bases, leaving 9 bases between the germline ends. Germline lookup yields CDR1 SGDLS and CDR2 YYNGEE. The CDR3 nucleotides read TGTGCCAGCAGCACCGACAGTTACGAGCAGTACTTC. It translates to CASSTDSYEQYF. Full variable domain (outside the CDR3, taken from reference TRBV9 and TRBJ2-7): DSGVTQTPKHLITATGQRVTLRCSPRSGDLSVYWYQQSLDQGLQFLIQYYNGEERAKGNILERFSAQQFPDLHSELNLSSLELGDSALYFCASSTDSYEQYFGPGTRLTVT.

This chain links TRBV4-1 with TRBJ1-5; no clear D gene. Between the trimmed V and J ends, which lost 0 bases and 0 bases, there was a span of 6 bases. The germline V gene encodes CDR1 MGHRA and CDR2 YSYEKL. The CDR3 sequence is 15 residues long. This CDR3 reads CASSQERLSNQPQHF. DNA of the CDR3: TGCGCCAGCAGCCAAGAGCGCCTTAGCAATCAGCCCCAGCATTTT.

This chain uses TRBV28 with TRBJ1-5, with 7 bases aligning to TRBD1. Germline-derived CDR1 and CDR2 are MDHEN and SYDVKM. V shed 3 bases and J 7 bases; nucleotides not matched to a gene: 6. The CDR3 length is 14 residues. Here the CDR3 reads CASSLEGARQPQHF. In DNA, the CDR3 is TGTGCCAGCAGTTTGGAGGGGGCGCGACAGCCCCAGCATTTT. Variable domain in full (rest from reference TRBV28 and TRBJ1-5): DVKVTQSSRYLVKRTGEKVFLECVQDMDHENMFWYRQDPGLGLRLIYFSYDVKMKEKGDIPEGYSVSREKKERFSLILESASTNQTSMYLCASSLEGARQPQHFGDGTRLSIL.

This clone was recorded once. V is TRBV2 and J is TRBJ1-5, with 7 nucleotides matching TRBD1. Germline lookup yields CDR1 SNHLY and CDR2 FYNNEI. The CDR3 extends over 16 amino acids. J gave up 1 base and V 5 bases, and 8 bases lay outside the gene matches. The CDR3 DNA is TGTGCCAGCAGTCTTTATAAGACAGGGAGCAATCAGCCCCAGCATTTT. This codes for CASSLYKTGSNQPQHF.